The 24 T cell receptor beta chains in this list originate from one sample, sequenced in a study of HIV-infected patients and healthy controls. Alpha and beta constant-region primers primed reverse transcription of approximately 500 ng RNA. Each of the alpha and beta chains got its own library through chain-specific third strand synthesis with indices. MiXCR, run by TCRdb on the 5' RACE reads, gives a single entry per CDR3 protein. The sample has approximately 11,000 distinct CDR3 sequences; over 9.5% are singletons. No cell fractionation was done, so the repertoire covers all unsorted peripheral blood T cells. The specimen was blood, collected before antiretroviral therapy. These receptors originate from an adult with HIV infection.

This clonotype was seen a handful of times. The rearrangement uses TRBV6-6 and TRBJ2-7; 7 bases are shared with TRBD1. Per the germline V gene, CDR1 is MNHNY and CDR2 is SVGAGI (reference sequence). CDR3 size: 14 residues. V dropped 1 base and J dropped 7; count of bases not matched to a gene: 7. The CDR3, as DNA: TGTGCCAGCAGTTACTTACCCGGGACAGATGAGCAGTACTTC. It is translated as CASSYLPGTDEQYF.

Many counts were recorded for this clonotype. The J gene is TRBJ2-1, the V gene TRBV6-5, with 11 bases matching TRBD2. Germline V gives CDR1 MNHEY, CDR2 SVGAGI. This CDR3 contains 15 residues. The ends lost 0 bases at V and 8 bases at J; junction bases unmatched: 3. CDR3 sequence (DNA): TGTGCCAGCAGTTACTCGCCGGGACTAGCGGATGAGCAGTTCTTC. It yields the protein CASSYSPGLADEQFF.

This clonotype was seen repeatedly, ten times or more. The J gene is TRBJ2-7, the V gene TRBV5-1; D call uncertain. Trimming took 5 bases from V and 5 from J, leaving 8 bases between them. CDR1 is SGHRS and CDR2 is YFSETQ in the germline V gene. The CDR3 is 11 amino acids. The CDR3 DNA follows: TGCGCCAGCAGATCCTTTGACGAGCAGTACTTC. Translation: CASRSFDEQYF.

This clonotype showed up many times. The genes are TRBV6-6 and TRBJ1-6, with 9 nucleotides matching TRBD1. Per the germline V gene, CDR1 is MNHNY and CDR2 is SVGAGI (reference sequence). V lost 7 bases, J lost 9 bases, and 7 bases stayed unmatched. The CDR3 extends over 14 amino acids. CDR3 nucleotides: TGTGCCAGCACCACCGGGACAGGGCTTTCACCCCTCCACTTT. This encodes CASTTGTGLSPLHF.

This clonotype was found many times. This chain connects TRBV7-9 to TRBJ2-2; TRBD1 might be the D (5 bases). Deletions cut 3 bases from V and 0 bases from J, with 14 bases between. The CDR3 spans 17 residues. Germline assignment: CDR1 SEHNR and CDR2 FQNEAQ (reference sequence). In nucleotides, the CDR3 is TGTGCCAGCAGCTTTAGAGGTGCCAGGGCGAACACCGGGGAGCTGTTTTTT. Translating it yields CASSFRGARANTGELFF. The whole variable domain, remainder taken from reference TRBV7-9 and TRBJ2-2, is DTGVSQNPRHKITKRGQNVTFRCDPISEHNRLYWYRQTLGQGPEFLTYFQNEAQLEKSRLLSDRFSAERPKGSFSTLEIQRTEQGDSAMYLCASSFRGARANTGELFFGEGSRLTVL.

This clonotype occurred many times. The J gene is TRBJ1-1, the V gene TRBV4-3; tentatively, D is TRBD1 (5 bases). Per the germline V gene, CDR1 is LGHNA and CDR2 is YSLEER. The CDR3 is 17 residues long. The V end was cut by 1 base, the J end by 0 bases, with 15 bases between. CDR3 nucleotide sequence: TGCGCCAGCAGCCAAGGGGTGGGGCAGACCATGAACACTGAAGCTTTCTTT. Residues: CASSQGVGQTMNTEAFF.

This clonotype was seen ten or more times. J is TRBJ2-3 and V is TRBV7-2; 11 bases fit TRBD2. There are 16 residues in the CDR3. CDR1 and CDR2 from the germline V gene are SGHTA and FQGNSA. Trimming removed 6 bases from V and 3 bases from J; junction bases left unmatched: 8. Here the CDR3 reads CASRLGTSGPTDTQYF. The CDR3 bases are TGTGCCAGCAGACTAGGGACTAGCGGACCGACAGATACGCAGTATTTT. Combining the CDR3 with reference TRBV7-2 and TRBJ2-3 gives the whole variable domain GAGVSQSPSNKVTEKGKDVELRCDPISGHTALYWYRQSLGQGLEFLIYFQGNSAPDKSGLPSDRFSAERTGGSVSTLTIQRTQQEDSAVYLCASRLGTSGPTDTQYFGPGTRLTVL.

This clonotype showed up many times. V and J are TRBV7-8 and TRBJ1-1, with D tentatively TRBD1 (5 bases). V was cut by 3 bases and J by 9 bases, with 11 bases left in between. CDR3 size: 12 residues. Germline-derived CDR1 and CDR2 are SGHVS and FQNEAQ. DNA for the CDR3: TGTGCCAGCAGCTTGACAGCGGGCAAAGCTTTCTTT. Translation gives CASSLTAGKAFF.

This chain links TRBV10-3 with TRBJ1-5; TRBD1 is a possible D gene (5 bases). Germline V gene lookup returns CDR1 ENHRY and CDR2 SYGVKD. The V and J ends lost 10 bases and 4 bases respectively, with 11 bases between them. The CDR3 consists of 12 residues. The chain's CDR3 is CASRVENQPQHF. For the CDR3, the DNA is TGTGCCAGCAGGGTGGAAAATCAGCCCCAGCATTTT.

Many counts were recorded for this clonotype. V is TRBV7-2 and J is TRBJ2-7, with D perhaps being TRBD1 or TRBD2 (7 bases each). Germline V gene sequence: CDR1 SGHTA, CDR2 FQGNSA. There are 14 residues in the CDR3. Trimming left V 2 bases short and J 1 base short, with 9 bases between. The CDR3 sequence is CASSLQGGSYEQYF. As DNA, the CDR3 is TGTGCCAGCAGCTTACAGGGGGGGTCCTACGAGCAGTACTTC.

This clonotype was counted many times. V usage is TRBV20-1 and J usage is TRBJ2-7; the D is unclear. Between the trimmed V and J ends, which lost 6 bases and 4 bases, there was a span of 19 bases. This CDR3 has 14 residues. Germline CDR1 DFQATT, CDR2 SNEGSKA (reference sequence). For the CDR3, the DNA is TGCAGTGCGGAAAAGTCAGCCGCATTTTACGAGCAGTACTTC. Encoded protein: CSAEKSAAFYEQYF.

This clonotype was seen repeatedly, ten times or more. The chain joins TRBV2 to TRBJ2-1, with 9 bases that match TRBD2. The germline V gene encodes CDR1 SNHLY and CDR2 FYNNEI. Losses at the gene ends were 8 bases for V and 6 bases for J; bases not matched to a gene: 8. CDR3 length: 14 amino acids. This CDR3 reads CASPGGRAANEQFF. The CDR3 DNA follows: TGTGCCAGCCCGGGCGGGAGGGCCGCCAATGAGCAGTTCTTC.

There are many counts of this clonotype. V is TRBV5-4 and J is TRBJ2-7, with 10 bases matching TRBD1. J was trimmed by 3 bases and V by 3 bases; bases with no gene match: 3. Germline lookup yields CDR1 SGHNT and CDR2 YYREEE (reference sequence). The CDR3 has 14 residues. This CDR3 reads CASSSGQGHYEQYF. The CDR3 DNA reads as TGTGCCAGCAGCTCGGGACAGGGGCACTACGAGCAGTACTTC.

This clonotype showed up just a few times. The chain is built from TRBV7-3 and TRBJ1-5; D may be TRBD1 (5 bases). The V end lost 2 bases, the J end lost 4 bases, and 6 bases lay between the germline ends. Looked up from germline, CDR1 is SGHTA and CDR2 is FQGTGA. CDR3 length: 13 amino acids. Here the CDR3 reads CASSLSGNQPQHF. DNA for the CDR3: TGTGCCAGCAGCTTATCAGGGAATCAGCCCCAGCATTTT.

This clonotype appeared many times. The chain carries TRBV7-6 and TRBJ2-4; 11 bases line up with TRBD2. The CDR3 is made up of 15 amino acids. Germline CDR1 and CDR2: SGHVS and FNYEAQ. With 3 bases clipped from V and 8 bases from J, the junction kept 6 bases outside the gene matches. This CDR3 reads CASSLASGGLDIQYF. The DNA of the CDR3 is TGTGCCAGCAGCTTGGCTAGCGGGGGGTTGGACATTCAGTACTTC.

This clonotype counts as medium-sized (0.01 to 0.1%). This sequence joins TRBV6-6 and TRBJ1-1, with no clear D. CDR3 length: 12 residues. V lost 6 bases to trimming and J lost 5 bases, with 10 bases between them. Per the germline V gene, CDR1 is MNHNY and CDR2 is SVGAGI (reference sequence). The CDR3 reads CASSRYETEAFF. CDR3 nucleotides: TGTGCCAGCAGCCGCTATGAGACTGAAGCTTTCTTT.

At least ten counts were recorded for this clonotype. V and J are TRBV4-1 and TRBJ2-5, with 8 bases that match TRBD2. Germline values: CDR1 MGHRA, CDR2 YSYEKL. Trimming cost V 3 bases and J 4 bases; bases outside gene matches: 7. This CDR3 contains 15 residues. The CDR3 region has the DNA TGCGCCAGCAGCCACCCGGGACTAGGGCCAGAGACCCAGTACTTC. Amino acids: CASSHPGLGPETQYF.

This clonotype was seen repeatedly, ten times or more. CDR3 sequence reads: CASSRRPKETQYF. The DNA of the CDR3 is TGTGCCAGCAGCCGACGACCGAAAGAGACCCAGTACTTC. The V and J genes are TRBV7-8 and TRBJ2-5; D not resolved. Germline V gene lookup returns CDR1 SGHVS and CDR2 FQNEAQ. Trimming stripped 5 bases from V and 3 bases from J, with 10 bases between. The CDR3 covers 13 residues.

This clonotype came up many times. The chain links TRBV6-5 to TRBJ2-7; TRBD2 aligns across 8 bases. The CDR3 consists of 15 residues. Germline V lookup: CDR1 MNHEY, CDR2 SVGAGI. V trimming: 0 bases; J trimming: 2 bases; junction bases outside the gene matches: 3. The CDR3 sequence: CASSYSWREAYEQYF. The CDR3 DNA reads TGTGCCAGCAGTTACTCTTGGCGGGAGGCCTACGAGCAGTACTTC.

The table lists this clonotype with many counts. CDR3 DNA sequence: TGTGCCAGCAGTGTGCCGGGACTAGCGGGAGTCAGCACGAGCCAAGAGACCCAGTACTTC. It translates to CASSVPGLAGVSTSQETQYF. The chain joins TRBV28 to TRBJ2-5, with TRBD2 identical over 14 bases. Per the germline V gene, CDR1 is MDHEN and CDR2 is SYDVKM. J was trimmed by 1 base and V by 5 bases; bases with no gene match: 15. The CDR3 consists of 20 residues. Drawing the rest from reference TRBV28 and TRBJ2-5, the complete variable domain is DVKVTQSSRYLVKRTGEKVFLECVQDMDHENMFWYRQDPGLGLRLIYFSYDVKMKEKGDIPEGYSVSREKKERFSLILESASTNQTSMYLCASSVPGLAGVSTSQETQYFGPGTRLLVL.

Many counts were recorded for this clonotype. The V call is TRBV5-1, the J call TRBJ2-5, with D tentatively TRBD1 or TRBD2 (7 bases each). There are 15 residues in the CDR3. V was cut by 4 bases and J by 2 bases, with 15 bases left in between. The V gene's germline CDR1 is SGHRS and CDR2 YFSETQ. CDR3 region: CASSPTGGQQETQYF. CDR3 DNA sequence: TGCGCCAGCAGCCCAACGGGGGGACAGCAAGAGACCCAGTACTTC.

V usage is TRBV11-2 and J usage is TRBJ1-6, with a tentative D call TRBD1 (5 bases). Germline CDR1 and CDR2: SGHAT and FQNNGV. This CDR3 contains 14 residues. V lost 8 bases, J lost 7 bases, and 15 bases lay in between. The CDR3 DNA is TGTGCCAGCGGGGGATTCGGGCCCAATTCACCCCTCCACTTT. This gives the protein CASGGFGPNSPLHF.

In this sample, this clonotype turned up many times. The gene calls are TRBV30 and TRBJ1-2; the D gene is possibly TRBD1 (5 bases). V shed 2 bases and J shed 9 bases, with 13 bases lying between them. Germline values: CDR1 GTSNPN, CDR2 SVGIG (reference sequence). The CDR3 has 12 amino acids. CDR3 protein: CAWSPSGTSYTF. The CDR3 DNA reads TGTGCCTGGAGTCCTTCCGGGACGAGCTACACCTTC.

At least ten counts were recorded for this clonotype. This rearrangement joins TRBV7-3 to TRBJ2-3, with 8 bases aligning to TRBD2. There are 15 residues in the CDR3. J gave up 2 bases and V 2 bases, and 3 bases lay outside the gene matches. CDR1 and CDR2 from the germline V gene are SGHTA and FQGTGA. CDR3 loop: CASSLAGGYTDTQYF. The CDR3 coding sequence is TGTGCCAGCAGCTTAGCGGGGGGTTACACAGATACGCAGTATTTT. The variable domain in full, completed from reference TRBV7-3 and TRBJ2-3, reads GAGVSQTPSNKVTEKGKYVELRCDPISGHTALYWYRQSLGQGPEFLIYFQGTGAADDSGLPNDRFFAVRPEGSVSTLKIQRTERGDSAVYLCASSLAGGYTDTQYFGPGTRLTVL.